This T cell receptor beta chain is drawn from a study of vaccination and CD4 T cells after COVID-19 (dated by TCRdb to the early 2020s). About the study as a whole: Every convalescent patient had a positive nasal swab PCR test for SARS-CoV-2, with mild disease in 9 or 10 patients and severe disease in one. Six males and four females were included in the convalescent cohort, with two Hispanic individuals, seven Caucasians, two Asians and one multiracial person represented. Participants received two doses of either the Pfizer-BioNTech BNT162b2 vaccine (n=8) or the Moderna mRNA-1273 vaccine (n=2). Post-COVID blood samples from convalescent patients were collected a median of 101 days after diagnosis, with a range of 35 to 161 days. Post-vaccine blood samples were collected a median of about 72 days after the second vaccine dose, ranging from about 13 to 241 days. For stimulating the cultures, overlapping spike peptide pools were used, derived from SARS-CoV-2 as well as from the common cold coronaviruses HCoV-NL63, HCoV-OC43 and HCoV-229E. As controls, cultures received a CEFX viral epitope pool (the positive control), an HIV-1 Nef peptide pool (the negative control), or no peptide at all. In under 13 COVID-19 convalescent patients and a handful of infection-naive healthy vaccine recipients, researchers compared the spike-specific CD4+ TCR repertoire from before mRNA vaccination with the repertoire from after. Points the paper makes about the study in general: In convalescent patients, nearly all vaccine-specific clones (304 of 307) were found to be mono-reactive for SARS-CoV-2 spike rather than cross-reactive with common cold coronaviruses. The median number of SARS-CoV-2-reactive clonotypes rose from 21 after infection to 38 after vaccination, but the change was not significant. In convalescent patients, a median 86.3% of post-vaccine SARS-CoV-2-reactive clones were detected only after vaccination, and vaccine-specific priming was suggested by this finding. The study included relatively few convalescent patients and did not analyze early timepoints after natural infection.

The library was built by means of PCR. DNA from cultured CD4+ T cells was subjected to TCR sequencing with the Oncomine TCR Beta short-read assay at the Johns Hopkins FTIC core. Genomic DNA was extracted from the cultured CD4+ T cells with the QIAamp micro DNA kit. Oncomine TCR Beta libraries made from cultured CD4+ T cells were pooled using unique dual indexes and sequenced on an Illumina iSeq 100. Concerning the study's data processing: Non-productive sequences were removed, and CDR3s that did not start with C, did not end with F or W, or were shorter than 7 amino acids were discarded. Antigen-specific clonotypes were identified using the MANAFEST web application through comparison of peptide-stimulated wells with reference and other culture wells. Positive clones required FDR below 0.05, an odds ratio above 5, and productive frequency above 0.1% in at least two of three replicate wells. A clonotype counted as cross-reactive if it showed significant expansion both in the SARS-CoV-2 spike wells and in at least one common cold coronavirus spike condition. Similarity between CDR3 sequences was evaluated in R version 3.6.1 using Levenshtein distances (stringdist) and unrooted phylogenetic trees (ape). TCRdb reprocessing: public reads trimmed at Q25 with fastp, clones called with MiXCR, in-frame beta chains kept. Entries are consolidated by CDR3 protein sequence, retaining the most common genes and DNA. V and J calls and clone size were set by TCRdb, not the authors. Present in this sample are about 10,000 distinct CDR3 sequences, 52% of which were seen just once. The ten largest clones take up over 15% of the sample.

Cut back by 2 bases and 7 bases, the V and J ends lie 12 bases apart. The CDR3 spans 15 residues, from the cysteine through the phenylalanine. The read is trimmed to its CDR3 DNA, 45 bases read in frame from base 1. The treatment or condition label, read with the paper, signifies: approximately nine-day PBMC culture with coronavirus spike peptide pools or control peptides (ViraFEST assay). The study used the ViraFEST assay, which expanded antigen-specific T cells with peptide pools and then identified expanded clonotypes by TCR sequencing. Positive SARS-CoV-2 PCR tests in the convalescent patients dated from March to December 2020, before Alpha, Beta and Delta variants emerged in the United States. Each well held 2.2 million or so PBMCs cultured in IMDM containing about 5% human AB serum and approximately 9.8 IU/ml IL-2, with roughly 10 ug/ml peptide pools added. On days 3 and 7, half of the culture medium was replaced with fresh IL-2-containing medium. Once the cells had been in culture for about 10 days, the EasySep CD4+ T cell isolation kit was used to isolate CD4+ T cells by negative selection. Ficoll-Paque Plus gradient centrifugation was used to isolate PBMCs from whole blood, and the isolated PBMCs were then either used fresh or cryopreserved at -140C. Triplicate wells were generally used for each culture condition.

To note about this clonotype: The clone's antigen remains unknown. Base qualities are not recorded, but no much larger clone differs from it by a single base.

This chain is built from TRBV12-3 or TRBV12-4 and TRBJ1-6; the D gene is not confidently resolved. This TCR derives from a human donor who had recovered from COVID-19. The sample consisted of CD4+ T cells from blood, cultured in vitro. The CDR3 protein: CASSLRAPGNSPLHF. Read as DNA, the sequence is TGTGCCAGCAGTTTACGGGCCCCGGGGAATTCACCCCTCCACTTT.